The 18 T cell receptor beta chains below come from one sample, sequenced in a study of shared clonotypes between healthy human individuals. The table came from immunoSEQ multiplex PCR; TCRdb's copy has only in-frame clones and leaves some out. The sample has about 1.5 million clones; 95% to 99% are singletons. The specimen was naive CD4+ T cells sorted from blood. The subset was: CD45RA+ positively selected. These receptors came from a man aged 30-40 years in good health.

The chain recombines TRBV7-9 with TRBJ2-2; D possibly corresponds to TRBD1 (6 bases). The V and J ends lost 6 bases and 2 bases respectively, with 10 bases between them. The germline gives CDR1 SEHNR, CDR2 FQNEAQ (reference sequence). The length of the CDR3 is 14 residues. In nucleotides, the CDR3 is TGTGCCAGCAGACAGGGTCATAACACCGGGGAGCTGTTTTTT. Its translation: CASRQGHNTGELFF.

The table lists this clone with a count of one. Other DNA sequences in the same sample also yield this CDR3. The chain is built from TRBV2 and TRBJ1-5, with D perhaps TRBD1 (5 bases). This CDR3 is 13 amino acids long. Trimming took off 6 bases at V and 2 bases at J, with 8 bases between the two ends. CDR1 and CDR2 from the germline V gene are SNHLY and FYNNEI. This CDR3 reads CASSGGGNQPQHF. DNA of the CDR3: TGTGCCAGCAGCGGGGGTGGCAATCAGCCCCAGCATTTT.

The V and J genes are TRBV28 and TRBJ2-1; 8 nucleotides align to TRBD2. Germline CDR1 MDHEN, CDR2 SYDVKM. This CDR3 has 16 residues. Losses at the gene ends were 3 bases for V and 5 bases for J; bases not matched to a gene: 9. This CDR3 is CASSLLSGSRNNEQFF. The CDR3 DNA reads as TGTGCCAGCAGTTTGTTGAGCGGGAGTCGCAACAATGAGCAGTTCTTC.

Details on this clone: In the same sample, other DNA sequences code for this CDR3. The rearrangement links TRBV5-4 to TRBJ2-1; maybe TRBD2 (6 bases). The V end lost 4 bases, the J end lost 0 bases, and 11 bases lay between the germline ends. The CDR3 covers 15 residues. The germline gives CDR1 SGHNT, CDR2 YYREEE (reference sequence). CDR3 coding DNA: TGTGCCAGCAGCCTGGACGGGAGCTCCTACAATGAGCAGTTCTTC. As protein: CASSLDGSSYNEQFF.

V and J are TRBV5-4 and TRBJ2-2, with D perhaps assigned TRBD1 or TRBD2 (7 bases each). The CDR3 extends over 15 amino acids. CDR1 SGHNT and CDR2 YYREEE come from the germline V gene (reference sequence). V was trimmed by 4 bases and J by 1 base, leaving 11 bases between them. In DNA form, the CDR3 reads TGTGCCAGCAGCCCCAGGGGGGGGAACACCGGGGAGCTGTTTTTT. Residues: CASSPRGGNTGELFF.

The chain couples TRBV5-1 to TRBJ2-1; 8 bases fit TRBD2. This CDR3 is built from 16 residues. Germline trimming cut 5 bases from V and 3 bases from J; bases unmatched to any gene: 10. Germline CDR1 is SGHRS and CDR2 is YFSETQ. DNA of the CDR3: TGCGCCAGCAGGCCAACAGCGGGAGTAGGCTACAATGAGCAGTTCTTC. Encoded protein: CASRPTAGVGYNEQFF.

The rearrangement links TRBV7-9 to TRBJ2-1, with 12 bases matching TRBD2. Looked up from germline, CDR1 is SEHNR and CDR2 is FQNEAQ (reference sequence). The CDR3 spans 13 residues. The J segment lost 9 bases and the V segment lost 5 bases, leaving 2 bases of the junction unmatched. CDR3 nucleotide sequence: TGTGCCAGCAGCCCTAGCGGGAGGGGTGAGCAGTTCTTC. Translation: CASSPSGRGEQFF. Based on the CDR3 plus reference TRBV7-9 and TRBJ2-1, the full variable domain is DTGVSQNPRHKITKRGQNVTFRCDPISEHNRLYWYRQTLGQGPEFLTYFQNEAQLEKSRLLSDRFSAERPKGSFSTLEIQRTEQGDSAMYLCASSPSGRGEQFFGPGTRLTVL.

The chain links TRBV19 to TRBJ2-2; no reliable D call. Germline V gene data show CDR1 as LNHDA and CDR2 as SQIVND (reference sequence). Trimming removed 11 bases at V and 5 bases at J, with 18 bases between. The CDR3 is 14 residues long. In nucleotides, the CDR3 is TGTGCCGCTCGGACGGCCGGTGGGACCGGGGAGCTGTTTTTT. Protein: CAARTAGGTGELFF.

This chain links TRBV11-2 with TRBJ2-3; D unresolved. This CDR3 has 14 amino acids. The V and J ends lost 0 bases and 3 bases respectively, with 7 bases between them. Germline-derived CDR1 and CDR2 are SGHAT and FQNNGV. CDR3 sequence: CASSLDHGTDTQYF. CDR3 nucleotide sequence: TGTGCCAGCAGCTTAGATCATGGTACAGATACGCAGTATTTT.

The chain uses TRBV5-1 and TRBJ2-1; 9 positions match TRBD2. V shed 6 bases and J 9 bases; nucleotides not matched to a gene: 10. This CDR3 contains 14 residues. Germline loops: CDR1 SGHRS, CDR2 YFSETQ. CDR3 amino acids: CASKPAGGPGEQFF. Here the CDR3 DNA reads TGCGCCAGCAAGCCCGCGGGAGGGCCGGGTGAGCAGTTCTTC.

The V gene is TRBV19, the J gene TRBJ2-7; perhaps TRBD1 as D (6 bases). The CDR3 runs 15 residues. In germline, CDR1 is LNHDA, CDR2 SQIVND (reference sequence). The V end lost 3 bases, the J end lost 2 bases, and 14 bases lay between the germline ends. The CDR3 DNA reads as TGTGCCAGTAGTATCGAGCAGGGGCCTACCTACGAGCAGTACTTC. Protein: CASSIEQGPTYEQYF.

Points on this clone: Distinct nucleotide sequences in the sample also encode this CDR3. The chain has TRBV9 and TRBJ1-5; the D gene is possibly TRBD1 (6 bases). This CDR3 has 15 amino acids. Trimming pared 0 bases from V and 2 bases from J, leaving 9 bases between. Germline values: CDR1 SGDLS, CDR2 YYNGEE. In DNA form, the CDR3 reads TGTGCCAGCAGCGTAGGGGCAGGGGGCAATCAGCCCCAGCATTTT. Its translation: CASSVGAGGNQPQHF. The full variable domain, in which reference TRBV9 and TRBJ1-5 provide the parts outside the CDR3, is DSGVTQTPKHLITATGQRVTLRCSPRSGDLSVYWYQQSLDQGLQFLIQYYNGEERAKGNILERFSAQQFPDLHSELNLSSLELGDSALYFCASSVGAGGNQPQHFGDGTRLSIL.

This rearrangement joins TRBV18 to TRBJ2-7; no definite D call. The CDR3 spans 14 residues. Between the trimmed V and J ends, which lost 3 bases and 3 bases, there was a span of 12 bases. CDR1 and CDR2 (germline): KGHSH, LQKENI. The CDR3 nucleotides are TGTGCCAGCTCACCTATTGACTTCCTCTACGAGCAGTACTTC. Protein product: CASSPIDFLYEQYF.

This rearrangement joins TRBV28 to TRBJ1-2, with D unresolved. Germline values: CDR1 MDHEN, CDR2 SYDVKM. CDR3 size: 15 residues. With 8 bases removed from V and 8 bases from J, the gap between germline ends came to 24 bases. CDR3 amino acids: CASHTPSEGKLGYTF. The CDR3 nucleotides are TGTGCCAGCCATACCCCTTCGGAGGGTAAGCTCGGCTACACCTTC.

The genes are TRBV5-1 and TRBJ2-1; 12 nucleotides align to TRBD2. This CDR3 region has 17 residues. V gave up 4 bases and J gave up 4 bases; unmatched junction bases: 9. Germline CDR1 and CDR2: SGHRS and YFSETQ. The CDR3 spells CASSPRTSGALYNEQFF. CDR3 nucleotide sequence: TGCGCCAGCAGCCCACGGACTAGCGGGGCCCTATACAATGAGCAGTTCTTC.

As to this clone: At the DNA level, this CDR3 is encoded by other sequences in the same sample as well. The chain couples TRBV5-1 to TRBJ2-1; D is unclear. The V end was cut by 0 bases, the J end by 5 bases, with 6 bases between. Germline assignment: CDR1 SGHRS and CDR2 YFSETQ. The CDR3 contains 13 residues. CDR3 loop: CASSLAADNEQFF. The DNA for the CDR3 is TGCGCCAGCAGCTTGGCAGCCGACAATGAGCAGTTCTTC.

As for this clone: Other DNA sequences in the same sample also yield this CDR3. The chain combines TRBV5-1 with TRBJ1-1; the D is unclear. The CDR3 has 13 amino acids. Per germline, CDR1 SGHRS and CDR2 YFSETQ. Trimming pared 4 bases from V and 3 bases from J, leaving 10 bases between. The CDR3 bases are TGCGCCAGCAGCCTGAAGCGGGACACTGAAGCTTTCTTT. It translates to CASSLKRDTEAFF.

The gene calls are TRBV11-2 and TRBJ1-1; 7 nucleotides align to TRBD1. The CDR3 consists of 15 residues. Germline CDR1 reads SGHAT; CDR2 reads FQNNGV. V dropped 5 bases and J dropped 4; count of bases not matched to a gene: 10. DNA for the CDR3: TGTGCCAGCAGCCCTCGACAGGGAGTGCTCACTGAAGCTTTCTTT. Translated: CASSPRQGVLTEAFF. The complete variable domain, with remaining parts taken from reference TRBV11-2 and TRBJ1-1, reads EAGVAQSPRYKIIEKRQSVAFWCNPISGHATLYWYQQILGQGPKLLIQFQNNGVVDDSQLPKDRFSAERLKGVDSTLKIQPAKLEDSAVYLCASSPRQGVLTEAFFGQGTRLTVV.